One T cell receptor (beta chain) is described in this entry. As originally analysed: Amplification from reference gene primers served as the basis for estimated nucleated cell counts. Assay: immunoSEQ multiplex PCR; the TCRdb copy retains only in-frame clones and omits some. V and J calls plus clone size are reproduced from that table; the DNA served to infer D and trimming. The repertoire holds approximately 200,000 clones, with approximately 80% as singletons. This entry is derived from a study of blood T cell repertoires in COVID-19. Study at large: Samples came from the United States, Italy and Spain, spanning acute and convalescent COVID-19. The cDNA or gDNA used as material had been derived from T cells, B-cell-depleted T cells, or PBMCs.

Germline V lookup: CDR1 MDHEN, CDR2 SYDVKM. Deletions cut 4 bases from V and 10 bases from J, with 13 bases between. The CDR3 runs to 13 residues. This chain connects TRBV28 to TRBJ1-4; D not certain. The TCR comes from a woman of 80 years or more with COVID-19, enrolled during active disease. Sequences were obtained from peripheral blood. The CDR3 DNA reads TGTGCCAGCAGTTCGGCCCCCCGGGGAAAACTGTTTTTT. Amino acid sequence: CASSSAPRGKLFF.